One and the same sample provided the 2 T cell receptor beta chains below, sequenced in a study of control samples from healthy donors and cancer patients. Profiled with immunoSEQ multiplex PCR; TCRdb holds only in-frame clones, not every one. The sample has about 89,000 clones, around 85% seen once. Sequencing was done on a sample of blood. The receptor source for this set is a woman between 35 and 50 years old in good health.

The V and J genes are TRBV5-1 and TRBJ1-2; D not certain. Trimming removed 0 bases from V and 2 bases from J, with 8 bases in between. CDR1 and CDR2 from the germline V gene are SGHRS and YFSETQ. This CDR3 spans 14 amino acids. CDR3 nucleotide sequence: TGCGCCAGCAGCTTGGAAGGAAACAACTATGGCTACACCTTC. Its protein product is CASSLEGNNYGYTF.

The J gene is TRBJ2-5, the V gene TRBV6-4; 8 nucleotides align to TRBD1. This CDR3 comprises 17 residues. The V and J ends lost 0 bases and 4 bases, in that order; junction bases with no gene match: 10. Germline V gives CDR1 MRHNA, CDR2 SNTAGT. The CDR3 sequence: CASSDSVGQGASETQYF. The CDR3 DNA is TGTGCCAGCAGTGACTCGGTGGGCCAGGGGGCTTCAGAGACCCAGTACTTC.